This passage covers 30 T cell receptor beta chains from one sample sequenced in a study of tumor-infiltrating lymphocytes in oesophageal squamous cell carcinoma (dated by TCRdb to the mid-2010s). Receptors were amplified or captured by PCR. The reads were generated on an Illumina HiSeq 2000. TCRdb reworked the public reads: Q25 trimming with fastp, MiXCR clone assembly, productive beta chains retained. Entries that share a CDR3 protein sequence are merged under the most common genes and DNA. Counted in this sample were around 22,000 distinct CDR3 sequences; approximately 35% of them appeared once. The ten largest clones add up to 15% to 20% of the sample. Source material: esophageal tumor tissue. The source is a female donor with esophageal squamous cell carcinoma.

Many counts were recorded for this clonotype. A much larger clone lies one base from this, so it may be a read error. The CDR3 coding sequence is TGTGCCAGCAGTTCACCGGGACTCCACGACAATGAGCAGTACTTC. This encodes CASSSPGLHDNEQYF. The genes are TRBV6-1 and TRBJ2-5; TRBD2 is a possible D gene (6 bases). V was trimmed by 5 bases and J by 11 bases, leaving 24 bases between them. There are 15 residues in the CDR3. Germline CDR1 and CDR2: MNHNS and SASEGT.

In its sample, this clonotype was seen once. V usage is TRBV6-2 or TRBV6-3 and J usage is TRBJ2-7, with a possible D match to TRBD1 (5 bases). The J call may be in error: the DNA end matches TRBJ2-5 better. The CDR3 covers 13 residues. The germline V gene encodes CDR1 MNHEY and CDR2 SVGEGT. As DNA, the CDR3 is TGTGCCAGCAGTTACCAAGGGGCGGAGACCCAGTACTTC. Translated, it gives CASSYQGAETQYF.

The CDR3 loop reads CASSLRRGRETQYF. The CDR3 coding sequence is TGTGCCAGCAGCTTACGGCGGGGGAGGGAGACCCAGTACTTC. The J gene is TRBJ2-5, the V gene TRBV7-3; 7 positions agree with TRBD2. Germline V gives CDR1 SGHTA, CDR2 FQGTGA. CDR3 length: 14 amino acids. The V and J ends lost 2 bases and 5 bases, in that order; junction bases with no gene match: 5. The full variable domain, in which reference TRBV7-3 and TRBJ2-5 provide the parts outside the CDR3, is GAGVSQTPSNKVTEKGKYVELRCDPISGHTALYWYRQSLGQGPEFLIYFQGTGAADDSGLPNDRFFAVRPEGSVSTLKIQRTERGDSAVYLCASSLRRGRETQYFGPGTRLLVL.

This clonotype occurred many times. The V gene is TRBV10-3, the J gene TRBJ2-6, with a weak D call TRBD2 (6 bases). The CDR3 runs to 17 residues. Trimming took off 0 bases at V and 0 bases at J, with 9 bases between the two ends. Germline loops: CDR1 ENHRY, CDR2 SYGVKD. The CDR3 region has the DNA TGTGCCATCAGTGAGTCGTTGGGGGGCTCTGGGGCCAACGTCCTGACTTTC. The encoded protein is CAISESLGGSGANVLTF.

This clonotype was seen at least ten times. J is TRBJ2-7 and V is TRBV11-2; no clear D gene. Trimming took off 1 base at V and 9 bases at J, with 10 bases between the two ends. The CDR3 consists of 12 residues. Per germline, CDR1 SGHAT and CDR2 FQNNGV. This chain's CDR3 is CASSLVSMLQYF. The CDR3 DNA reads TGTGCCAGCAGCTTAGTAAGCATGCTGCAGTACTTC.

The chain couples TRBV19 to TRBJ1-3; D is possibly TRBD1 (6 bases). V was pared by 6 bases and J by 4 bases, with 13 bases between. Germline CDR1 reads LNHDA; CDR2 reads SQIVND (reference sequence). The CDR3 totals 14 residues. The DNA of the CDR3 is TGTGCCAGTAGGTTGGGACAACCAGGAAACACCATATATTTT. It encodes CASRLGQPGNTIYF.

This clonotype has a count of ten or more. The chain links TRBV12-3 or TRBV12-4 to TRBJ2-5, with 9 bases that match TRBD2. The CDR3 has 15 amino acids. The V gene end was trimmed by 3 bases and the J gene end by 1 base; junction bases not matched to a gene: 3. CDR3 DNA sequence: TGTGCCAGCAGTTTGGGGCGGGGGGGCCAAGAGACCCAGTACTTC. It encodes CASSLGRGGQETQYF.

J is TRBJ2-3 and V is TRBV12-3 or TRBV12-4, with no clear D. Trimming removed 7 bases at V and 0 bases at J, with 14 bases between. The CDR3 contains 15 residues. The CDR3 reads CASTPRRISTDTQYF. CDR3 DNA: TGTGCCAGCACCCCCCGACGGATCAGCACAGATACGCAGTATTTT.

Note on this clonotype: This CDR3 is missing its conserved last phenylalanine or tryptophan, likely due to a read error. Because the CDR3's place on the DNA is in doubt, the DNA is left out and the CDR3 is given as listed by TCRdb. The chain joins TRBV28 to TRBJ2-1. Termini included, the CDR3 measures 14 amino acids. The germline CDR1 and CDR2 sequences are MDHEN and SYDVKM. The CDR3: CASSSHSYGYTFGS.

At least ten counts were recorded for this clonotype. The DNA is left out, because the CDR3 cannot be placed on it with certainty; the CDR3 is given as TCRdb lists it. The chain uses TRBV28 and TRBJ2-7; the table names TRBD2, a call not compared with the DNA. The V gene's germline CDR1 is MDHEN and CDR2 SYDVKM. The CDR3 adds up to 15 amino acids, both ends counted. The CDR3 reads CASSVGLGSNSPLHF.

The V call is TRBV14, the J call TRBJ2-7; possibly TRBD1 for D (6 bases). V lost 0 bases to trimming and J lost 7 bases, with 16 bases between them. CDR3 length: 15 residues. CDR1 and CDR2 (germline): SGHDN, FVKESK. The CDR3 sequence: CASSQDRYRAREQYF. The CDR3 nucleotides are TGTGCCAGCAGCCAAGATAGGTACAGGGCCAGAGAGCAGTACTTC.

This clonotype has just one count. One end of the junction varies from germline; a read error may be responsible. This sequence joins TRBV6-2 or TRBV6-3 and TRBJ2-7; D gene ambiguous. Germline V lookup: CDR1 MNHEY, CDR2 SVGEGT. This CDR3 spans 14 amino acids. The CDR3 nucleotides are TGTGCCAGCAGTCAACCGGACCACTCCAACGAGCAGTACTTC. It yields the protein CASSQPDHSNEQYF.

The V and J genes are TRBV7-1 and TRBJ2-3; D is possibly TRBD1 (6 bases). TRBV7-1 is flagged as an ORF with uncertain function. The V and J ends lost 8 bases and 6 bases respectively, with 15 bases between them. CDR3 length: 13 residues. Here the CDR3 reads CASRAGEYDTQYF. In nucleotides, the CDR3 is TGTGCCAGCCGCGCAGGGGAATACGATACGCAGTATTTT.

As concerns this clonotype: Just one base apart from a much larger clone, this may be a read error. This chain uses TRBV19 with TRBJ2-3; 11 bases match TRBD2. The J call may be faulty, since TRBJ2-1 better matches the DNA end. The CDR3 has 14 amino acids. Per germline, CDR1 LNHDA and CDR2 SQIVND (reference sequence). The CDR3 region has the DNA TGTGCCAGTAGTCTCACGGGACTAGCGGAGACCCAGTTCTTC. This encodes CASSLTGLAETQFF.

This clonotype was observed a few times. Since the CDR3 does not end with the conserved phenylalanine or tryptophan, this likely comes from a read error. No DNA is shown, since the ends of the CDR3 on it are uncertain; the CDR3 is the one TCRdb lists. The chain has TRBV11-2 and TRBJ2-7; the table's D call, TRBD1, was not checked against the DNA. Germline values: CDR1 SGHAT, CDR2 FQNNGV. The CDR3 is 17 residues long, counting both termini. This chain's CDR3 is CASSLDRQPAYGYTFGS.

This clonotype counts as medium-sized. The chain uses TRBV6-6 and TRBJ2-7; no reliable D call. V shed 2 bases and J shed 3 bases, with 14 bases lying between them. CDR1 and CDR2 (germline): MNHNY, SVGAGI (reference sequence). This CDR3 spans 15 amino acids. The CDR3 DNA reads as TGTGCCAGCAGTTACGTACATTCAGGAGACTACGAGCAGTACTTC. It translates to CASSYVHSGDYEQYF.

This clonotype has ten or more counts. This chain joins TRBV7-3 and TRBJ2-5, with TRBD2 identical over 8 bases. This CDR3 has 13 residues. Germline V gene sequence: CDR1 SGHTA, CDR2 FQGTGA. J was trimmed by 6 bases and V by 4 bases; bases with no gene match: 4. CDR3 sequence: CASSSGLEQTQYF. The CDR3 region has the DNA TGTGCCAGCAGCTCGGGACTAGAACAGACCCAGTACTTC.

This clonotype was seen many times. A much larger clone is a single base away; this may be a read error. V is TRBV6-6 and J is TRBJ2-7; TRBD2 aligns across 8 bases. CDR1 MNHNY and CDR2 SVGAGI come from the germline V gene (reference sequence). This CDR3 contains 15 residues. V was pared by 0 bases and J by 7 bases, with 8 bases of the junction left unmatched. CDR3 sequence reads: CASSYSPGGAYEQYF. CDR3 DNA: TGTGCCAGCAGTTACTCGCCGGGAGGGGCGTATGAGCAGTACTTC.

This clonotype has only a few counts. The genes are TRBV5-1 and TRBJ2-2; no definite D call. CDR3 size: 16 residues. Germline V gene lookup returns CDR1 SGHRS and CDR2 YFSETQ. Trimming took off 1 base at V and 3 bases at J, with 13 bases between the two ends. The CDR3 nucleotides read TGCGCCAGCAGCTTGACTCCCCTTATTTACACCGGGGAGCTGTTTTTT. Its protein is CASSLTPLIYTGELFF.

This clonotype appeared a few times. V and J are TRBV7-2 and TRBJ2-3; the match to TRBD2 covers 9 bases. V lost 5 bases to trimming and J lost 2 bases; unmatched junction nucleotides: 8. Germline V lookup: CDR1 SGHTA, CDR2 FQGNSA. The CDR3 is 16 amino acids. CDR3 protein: CASSQGLAGNTDTQYF. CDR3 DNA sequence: TGTGCCAGCAGCCAGGGGCTAGCGGGAAACACAGATACGCAGTATTTT.

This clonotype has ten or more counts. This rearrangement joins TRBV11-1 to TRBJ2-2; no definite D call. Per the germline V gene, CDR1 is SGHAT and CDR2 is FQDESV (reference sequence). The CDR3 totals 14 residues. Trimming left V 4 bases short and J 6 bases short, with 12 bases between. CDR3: CASSSHSGPGELFF. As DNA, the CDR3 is TGTGCCAGCAGCTCCCACAGTGGGCCCGGGGAGCTGTTTTTT.

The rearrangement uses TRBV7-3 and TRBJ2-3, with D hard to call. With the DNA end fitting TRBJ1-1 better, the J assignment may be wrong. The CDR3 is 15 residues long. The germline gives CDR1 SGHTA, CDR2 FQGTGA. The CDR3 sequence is CASSLRGGTNTEAFF. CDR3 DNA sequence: TGTGCCAGCAGCTTAAGGGGAGGTACGAACACTGAAGCTTTCTTT.

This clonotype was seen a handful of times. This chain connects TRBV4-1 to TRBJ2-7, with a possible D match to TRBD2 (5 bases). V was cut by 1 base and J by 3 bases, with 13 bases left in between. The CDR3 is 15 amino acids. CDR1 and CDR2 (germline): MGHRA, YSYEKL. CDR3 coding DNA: TGCGCCAGCAGCCAAGTGCGTAGCGCCAACTACGAGCAGTACTTC. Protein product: CASSQVRSANYEQYF.

CDR3 bases: TGCAGCGGCGTGAGTTCTGGAAACACCATATATTTT. It is translated as CSGVSSGNTIYF. The rearrangement uses TRBV29-1 and TRBJ1-3, with no clear D. V was shortened by 7 bases and J by 1 base, with 8 bases between the two germline ends. CDR1 is SQVTM, CDR2 ANQGSEA, per germline. This CDR3 has 12 amino acids.

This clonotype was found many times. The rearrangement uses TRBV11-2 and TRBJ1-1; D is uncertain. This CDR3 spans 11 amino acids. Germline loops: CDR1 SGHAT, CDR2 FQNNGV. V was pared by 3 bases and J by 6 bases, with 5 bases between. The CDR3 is CASSFNSEAFF. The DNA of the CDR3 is TGTGCCAGCAGCTTTAACTCTGAAGCTTTCTTT.

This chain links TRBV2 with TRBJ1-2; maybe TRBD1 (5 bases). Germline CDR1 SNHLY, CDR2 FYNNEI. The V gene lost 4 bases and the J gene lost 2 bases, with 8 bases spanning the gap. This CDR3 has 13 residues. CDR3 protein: CASSVQVNYGYTF. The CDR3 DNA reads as TGTGCCAGCAGTGTACAGGTGAACTATGGCTACACCTTC.

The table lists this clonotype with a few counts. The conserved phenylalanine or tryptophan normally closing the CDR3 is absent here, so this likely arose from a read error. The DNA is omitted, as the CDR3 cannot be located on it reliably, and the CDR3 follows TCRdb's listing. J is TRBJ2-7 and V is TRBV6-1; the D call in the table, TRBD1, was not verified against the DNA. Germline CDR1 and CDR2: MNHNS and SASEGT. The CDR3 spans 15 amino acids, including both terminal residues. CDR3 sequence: CASSADSLRGYTFGS.

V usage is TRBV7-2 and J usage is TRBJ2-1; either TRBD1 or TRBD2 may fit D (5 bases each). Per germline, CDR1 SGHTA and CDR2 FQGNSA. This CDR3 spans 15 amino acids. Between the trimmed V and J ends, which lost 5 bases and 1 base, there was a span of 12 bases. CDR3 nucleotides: TGTGCCAGCAGCCGGGACCGTCGTTCCTACAATGAGCAGTTCTTC. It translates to CASSRDRRSYNEQFF.

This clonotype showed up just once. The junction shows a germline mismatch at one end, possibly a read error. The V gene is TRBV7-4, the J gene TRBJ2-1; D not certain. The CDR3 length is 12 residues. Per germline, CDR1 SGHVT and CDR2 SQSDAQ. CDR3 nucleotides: TGTGCCAGCAGTCACTTGGAATCACCCCTCCACTTC. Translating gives CASSHLESPLHF.

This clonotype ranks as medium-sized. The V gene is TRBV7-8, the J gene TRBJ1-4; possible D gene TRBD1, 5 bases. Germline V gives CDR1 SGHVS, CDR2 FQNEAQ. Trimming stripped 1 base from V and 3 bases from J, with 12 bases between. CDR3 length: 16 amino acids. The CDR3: CASSLGGGGANEKLFF. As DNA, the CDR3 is TGTGCCAGCAGCTTAGGGGGTGGGGGAGCTAATGAAAAACTGTTTTTT.